These 20 T cell receptor beta chains came from one sample sequenced in a study of CD8 T cells in Susac syndrome. An amount of RNA that ranged from roughly 0.5 to 1 ug was reverse transcribed with random hexamers. TCRdb processed the immunoSEQ multiplex PCR reads anew with MiXCR; each CDR3 protein has one entry. The data hold hundreds of thousands of distinct CDR3 sequences, with just over 90% observed a single time. Input material: CD4+ T cells from PBMCs. The receptors derive from a human donor with multiple sclerosis.

The chain recombines TRBV5-4 with TRBJ2-7, with 8 bases matching TRBD1. Germline CDR1 reads SGHNT; CDR2 reads YYREEE (reference sequence). V lost 0 bases, J lost 2 bases, and 7 bases stayed unmatched. The CDR3 sequence is 16 residues long. In nucleotides, the CDR3 is TGTGCCAGCAGCTTGGCCCTCGGACAGGGAACCTACGAGCAGTACTTC. It is translated as CASSLALGQGTYEQYF.

The chain employs TRBV29-1 and TRBJ2-7; maybe TRBD2 (7 bases). Germline assignment: CDR1 SQVTM and CDR2 ANQGSEA. There are 14 residues in the CDR3. Trimming took off 1 base at V and 4 bases at J, with 14 bases between the two ends. The chain's CDR3 is CSVEVGGALYEQYF. DNA of the CDR3: TGCAGCGTTGAAGTAGGGGGGGCTCTTTACGAGCAGTACTTC.

V gene TRBV30 combines with J gene TRBJ2-2; possibly TRBD1 for D (6 bases). CDR3 length: 17 amino acids. CDR1 GTSNPN and CDR2 SVGIG come from the germline V gene (reference sequence). Trimming removed 4 bases from V and 1 base from J, with 19 bases in between. The CDR3 sequence: CAWTQQGRVENTGELFF. Written as DNA, the CDR3 is TGTGCCTGGACCCAACAGGGAAGAGTGGAGAACACCGGGGAGCTGTTTTTT.

This sequence joins TRBV3-1 and TRBJ2-2, with TRBD1 matching over 9 bases. The CDR3 runs to 15 residues. Germline V gives CDR1 LGHDT, CDR2 YNNKEL (reference sequence). Losses at the gene ends were 2 bases for V and 6 bases for J; bases not matched to a gene: 4. CDR3 region: CASSQLQGAAGELFF. The CDR3 DNA sequence: TGTGCCAGCAGCCAACTACAGGGGGCCGCCGGGGAGCTGTTTTTT. The whole variable domain, filled in from reference TRBV3-1 and TRBJ2-2, reads DTAVSQTPKYLVTQMGNDKSIKCEQNLGHDTMYWYKQDSKKFLKIMFSYNNKELIINETVPNRFSPKSPDKAHLNLHINSLELGDSAVYFCASSQLQGAAGELFFGEGSRLTVL.

This chain links TRBV29-1 with TRBJ1-2; perhaps TRBD1 as D (6 bases). The V gene lost 3 bases and the J gene lost 8 bases, with 16 bases spanning the gap. From germline, CDR1 is SQVTM and CDR2 ANQGSEA. The CDR3 is 13 residues long. This CDR3 is CSVDRAGAGGYTF. The CDR3 region has the DNA TGCAGCGTTGATAGAGCAGGGGCGGGAGGCTACACCTTC.

The V and J genes are TRBV6-1 and TRBJ2-2, with a possible D match to TRBD2 (5 bases). The CDR3 totals 14 residues. The V gene's germline CDR1 is MNHNS and CDR2 SASEGT. Trimming cost V 7 bases and J 0 bases, with 9 bases left between them. CDR3 in DNA: TGTGCCAGCATCTGGCGGGCGAACACCGGGGAGCTGTTTTTT. Encoded protein: CASIWRANTGELFF.

The V gene is TRBV11-2, the J gene TRBJ1-4; D remains unclear. V lost 4 bases, J lost 8 bases, and 8 bases lay in between. The length of the CDR3 is 12 residues. Germline V lookup: CDR1 SGHAT, CDR2 FQNNGV. The CDR3 sequence is CASSYRGEKLFF. The CDR3, as DNA: TGTGCCAGCAGCTACCGCGGCGAAAAACTGTTTTTT.

The chain's CDR3 is CASSPRKWAGGSAPSGYEQYF. DNA for the CDR3: TGTGCCAGCAGCCCCCGGAAGTGGGCGGGGGGTTCTGCCCCGTCTGGATACGAGCAGTACTTC. V gene TRBV13 combines with J gene TRBJ2-7, with 8 bases identical to TRBD2. The CDR3 covers 21 residues. The germline CDR1 and CDR2 sequences are PRHDT and FYEKMQ (reference sequence). The junction had 28 bases not matched to a gene; V was cut back by 5 bases and J by 4 bases.

This chain uses TRBV15 with TRBJ2-3, with no clear D. The V end lost 7 bases, the J end lost 2 bases, and 13 bases lay between the germline ends. Germline V lookup: CDR1 LNHNV, CDR2 YYDKDF (reference sequence). The CDR3 contains 14 residues. CDR3 DNA sequence: TGTGCCACCATTTCCGGGTCTAACACAGATACGCAGTATTTT. Its protein product is CATISGSNTDTQYF. The full variable domain, rest sourced from reference TRBV15 and TRBJ2-3, is DAMVIQNPRYQVTQFGKPVTLSCSQTLNHNVMYWYQQKSSQAPKLLFHYYDKDFNNEADTPDNFQSRRPNTSFCFLDIRSPGLGDTAMYLCATISGSNTDTQYFGPGTRLTVL.

The chain couples TRBV20-1 to TRBJ1-5; no firm D call. The CDR3 is 12 amino acids. The V end lost 5 bases, the J end lost 0 bases, and 5 bases lay between the germline ends. In germline, CDR1 is DFQATT, CDR2 SNEGSKA (reference sequence). This CDR3 is CSAWNSNQPQHF. CDR3 nucleotides: TGCAGTGCTTGGAATAGCAATCAGCCCCAGCATTTT.

This clonotype was found once. V and J are TRBV6-5 and TRBJ1-4; D is possibly TRBD1 (5 bases). CDR1 and CDR2 (germline): MNHEY, SVGAGI. The ends were cut back, 4 bases at V and 5 bases at J, with 17 bases in the middle. The CDR3 spans 16 residues. The chain's CDR3 is CASSLRHRTGNEKLFF. CDR3 bases: TGTGCCAGCAGTTTACGGCACAGGACTGGCAATGAAAAACTGTTTTTT.

The V gene is TRBV12-3 or TRBV12-4, the J gene TRBJ1-6, with TRBD1 matching 7 bases. The trim removed 6 bases at V and 7 bases at J, leaving 9 bases unmatched. CDR3 length: 15 residues. The CDR3: CASSYDREGNSPLHF. The CDR3 region has the DNA TGTGCCAGCAGCTATGACAGGGAGGGGAATTCACCCCTCCACTTT.

This chain links TRBV3-1 with TRBJ2-5, with D perhaps assigned TRBD1 or TRBD2 (6 bases each). The CDR3 is made up of 16 amino acids. The germline gives CDR1 LGHDT, CDR2 YNNKEL (reference sequence). Between the trimmed V and J ends, which lost 4 bases and 5 bases, there was a span of 20 bases. The CDR3 DNA is TGTGCCAGCAGCCGACGTGGGGGGCCTCTGGGGGAGACCCAGTACTTC. Translated, it gives CASSRRGGPLGETQYF.

This CDR3 is CASTRTGGYNEQFF. As DNA, the CDR3 is TGCGCCAGCACCCGGACAGGGGGCTACAATGAGCAGTTCTTC. V is TRBV5-1 and J is TRBJ2-1; 10 nucleotides match TRBD1. Germline V CDR1 and CDR2: SGHRS, YFSETQ. Trimming cost V 6 bases and J 3 bases; bases outside gene matches: 3. The CDR3 extends over 14 amino acids.

J is TRBJ1-6 and V is TRBV12-3 or TRBV12-4; TRBD1 aligns across 8 bases. The CDR3 has 15 amino acids. V gave up 5 bases and J gave up 6 bases; unmatched junction bases: 6. The CDR3 loop reads CASSQGTGGNSPLHF. Here the CDR3 DNA reads TGTGCCAGCAGTCAAGGGACAGGAGGTAATTCACCCCTCCACTTT.

V usage is TRBV4-2 and J usage is TRBJ2-7; 8 bases map to TRBD2. Per the germline V gene, CDR1 is LGHNA and CDR2 is YNFKEQ. The V segment lost 3 bases and the J segment 3 bases; nucleotides outside the gene matches: 16. The CDR3 covers 18 residues. The CDR3 coding sequence is TGTGCCAGCAGCCAGGACCCCCCGGGACTAGGAGCGGACTACGAGCAGTACTTC. Translating it yields CASSQDPPGLGADYEQYF.

This sequence joins TRBV4-2 and TRBJ2-3; 7 bases match TRBD2. V lost 3 bases to trimming and J lost 6 bases; unmatched junction nucleotides: 12. Per the germline V gene, CDR1 is LGHNA and CDR2 is YNFKEQ. The CDR3 is 16 amino acids. CDR3 sequence reads: CASSQGERGPRDTQYF. CDR3 DNA: TGTGCCAGCAGCCAGGGTGAGCGGGGCCCTAGGGATACGCAGTATTTT.

V gene TRBV27 combines with J gene TRBJ2-3; TRBD2 agrees at 15 bases. The CDR3 consists of 17 residues. V gave up 7 bases and J gave up 2 bases; unmatched junction bases: 7. Looked up from germline, CDR1 is MNHEY and CDR2 is SMNVEV (reference sequence). The CDR3 sequence: CASKRGLAGGTTDTQYF. The CDR3 bases are TGTGCCAGCAAACGGGGACTAGCGGGGGGCACCACAGATACGCAGTATTTT.

The chain has TRBV19 and TRBJ2-5; D remains ambiguous. CDR3 size: 14 residues. Germline V gives CDR1 LNHDA, CDR2 SQIVND (reference sequence). Trimming took 4 bases from V and 5 from J, leaving 14 bases between them. The CDR3 spells CASSTDVRGETQYF. CDR3 DNA: TGTGCCAGTAGTACGGACGTCCGTGGGGAGACCCAGTACTTC. Full variable domain (missing parts from reference TRBV19 and TRBJ2-5): DGGITQSPKYLFRKEGQNVTLSCEQNLNHDAMYWYRQDPGQGLRLIYYSQIVNDFQKGDIAEGYSVSREKKESFPLTVTSAQKNPTAFYLCASSTDVRGETQYFGPGTRLLVL.

V is TRBV5-6 and J is TRBJ2-5; D gene unclear. Trimming took off 0 bases at V and 2 bases at J, with 8 bases between the two ends. Germline CDR1 reads SGHDT; CDR2 reads YYEEEE. The CDR3 has 14 residues. The DNA for the CDR3 is TGTGCCAGCAGCTTGGTTGCAGCTCAAGAGACCCAGTACTTC. It yields the protein CASSLVAAQETQYF.